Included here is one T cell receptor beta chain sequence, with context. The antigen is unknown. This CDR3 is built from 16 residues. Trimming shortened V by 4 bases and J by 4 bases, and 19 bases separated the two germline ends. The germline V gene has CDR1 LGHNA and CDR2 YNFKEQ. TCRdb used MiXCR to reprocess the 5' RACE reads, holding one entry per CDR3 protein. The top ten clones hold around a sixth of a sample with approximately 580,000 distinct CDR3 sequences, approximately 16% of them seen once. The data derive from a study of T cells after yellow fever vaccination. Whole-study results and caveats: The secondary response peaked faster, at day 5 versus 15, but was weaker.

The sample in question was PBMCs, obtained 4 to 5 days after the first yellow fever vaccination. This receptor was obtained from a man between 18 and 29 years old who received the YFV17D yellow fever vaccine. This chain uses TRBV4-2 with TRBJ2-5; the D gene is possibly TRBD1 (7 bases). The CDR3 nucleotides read TGTGCCAGCAGCCGGGAACAGGGGCGGGGAGGAGAGACCCAGTACTTC. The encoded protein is CASSREQGRGGETQYF.